This entry is about one T cell receptor beta chain. Original handling: Reference gene primer amplification in the assay estimated nucleated cell counts. Generated by immunoSEQ multiplex PCR, the TCRdb table keeps only in-frame clones and is missing some. V and J calls and clone size are as listed in that table; D and trimming were resolved from the DNA. The profile shows 95,000 to 100,000 clones, approximately 90% of them singletons. The sample comes from a study of blood T cell repertoires in COVID-19. At the level of the study: Specimens from acute and convalescent COVID-19 originated in the United States, Italy and Spain. PBMCs, B-cell-depleted T cells, or T cells were the source of the cDNA or gDNA that made up the material.

The sequenced material came from peripheral blood. The TCR sequence derives from a man aged 50-59 years with acute or convalescent COVID-19.

Here the CDR3 reads CASSHPQGFNYGYTF. CDR3 DNA: TGCGCCAGCAGCCACCCCCAGGGATTTAACTATGGCTACACCTTC. This chain links TRBV4-1 with TRBJ1-2, with D possibly matching TRBD1 (5 bases). The CDR3 runs to 15 residues. The V end lost 3 bases, the J end lost 1 base, and 12 bases lay between the germline ends. The germline CDR1 and CDR2 sequences are MGHRA and YSYEKL.